This TCR beta chain emerged from a study of blood T cell repertoires in COVID-19. On the study more broadly: Samples representing acute and convalescent COVID-19 were sourced from the United States, Italy and Spain. Nucleic acid was either cDNA or gDNA, and it came from T cells, B-cell-depleted T cells, or PBMCs.

Germline-derived CDR1 and CDR2 are MNHEY and SVGAGI. The CDR3 spans 16 residues. Trimming cost V 0 bases and J 9 bases; bases outside gene matches: 8. Authors' processing steps: Nucleated cell counts were estimated from reference gene primer amplification. Assay: immunoSEQ multiplex PCR; the TCRdb copy retains only in-frame clones and omits some. The V and J calls and the clone size are those of that table, but D and trimming were determined from the DNA. The sample lists approximately 100,000 clones; approximately 82% were seen once. Sequenced input: peripheral blood. The rearrangement uses TRBV6-5 and TRBJ2-1; 10 bases are shared with TRBD2. The source of this sequence is a woman older than 75 with active or convalescent COVID-19. The CDR3 loop is CASSYSKLAGVGEQFF. CDR3 nucleotides: TGTGCCAGCAGTTACTCGAAGCTAGCGGGAGTGGGTGAGCAGTTCTTC.